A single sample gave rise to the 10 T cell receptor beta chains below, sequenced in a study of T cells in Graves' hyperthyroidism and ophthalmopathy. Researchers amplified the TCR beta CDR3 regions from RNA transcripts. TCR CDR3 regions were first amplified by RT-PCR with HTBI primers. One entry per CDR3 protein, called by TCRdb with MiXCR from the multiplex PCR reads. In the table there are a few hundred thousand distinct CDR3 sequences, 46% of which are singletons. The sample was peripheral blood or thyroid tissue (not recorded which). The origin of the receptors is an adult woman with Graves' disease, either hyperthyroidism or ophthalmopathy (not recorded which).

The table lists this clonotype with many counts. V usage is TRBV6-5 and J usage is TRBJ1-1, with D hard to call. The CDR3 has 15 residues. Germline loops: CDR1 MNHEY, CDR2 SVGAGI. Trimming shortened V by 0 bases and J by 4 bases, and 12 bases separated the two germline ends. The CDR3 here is CASSYSRAGSTEAFF. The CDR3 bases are TGTGCCAGCAGTTACTCGAGAGCCGGGTCCACTGAAGCTTTCTTT.

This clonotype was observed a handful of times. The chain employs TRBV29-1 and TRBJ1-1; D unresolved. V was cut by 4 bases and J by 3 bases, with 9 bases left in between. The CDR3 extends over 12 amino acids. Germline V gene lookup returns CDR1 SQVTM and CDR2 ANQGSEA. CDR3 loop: CSVATEDTEAFF. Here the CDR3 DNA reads TGCAGCGTTGCTACGGAGGACACTGAAGCTTTCTTT.

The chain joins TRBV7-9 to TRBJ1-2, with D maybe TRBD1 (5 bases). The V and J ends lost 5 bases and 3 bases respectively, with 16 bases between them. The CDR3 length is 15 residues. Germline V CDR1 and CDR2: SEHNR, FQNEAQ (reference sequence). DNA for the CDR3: TGTGCCAGCAGCGTAGGGGTGGGCGCGGACTATGGCTACACCTTC. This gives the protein CASSVGVGADYGYTF. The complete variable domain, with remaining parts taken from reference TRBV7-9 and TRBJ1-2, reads DTGVSQNPRHKITKRGQNVTFRCDPISEHNRLYWYRQTLGQGPEFLTYFQNEAQLEKSRLLSDRFSAERPKGSFSTLEIQRTEQGDSAMYLCASSVGVGADYGYTFGSGTRLTVV.

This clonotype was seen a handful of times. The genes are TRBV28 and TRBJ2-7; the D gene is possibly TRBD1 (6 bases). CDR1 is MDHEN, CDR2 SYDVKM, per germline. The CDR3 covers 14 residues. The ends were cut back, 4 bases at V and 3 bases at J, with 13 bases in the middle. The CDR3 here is CASSSPGQDYEQYF. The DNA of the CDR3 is TGTGCCAGCAGTTCTCCGGGACAAGACTACGAGCAGTACTTC.

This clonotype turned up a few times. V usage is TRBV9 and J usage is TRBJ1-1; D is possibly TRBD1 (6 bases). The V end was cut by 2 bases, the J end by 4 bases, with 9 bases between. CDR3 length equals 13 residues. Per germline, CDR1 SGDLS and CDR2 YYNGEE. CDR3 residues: CASSVLRGTEAFF. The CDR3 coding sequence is TGTGCCAGCAGCGTTCTCAGGGGCACTGAAGCTTTCTTT.

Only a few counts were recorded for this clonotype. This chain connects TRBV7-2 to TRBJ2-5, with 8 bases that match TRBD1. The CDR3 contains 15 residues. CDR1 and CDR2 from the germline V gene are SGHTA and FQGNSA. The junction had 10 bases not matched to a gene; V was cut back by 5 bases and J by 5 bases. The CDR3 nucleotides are TGTGCCAGCAGCACCAAGGACAGGGTGAGGGAGACCCAGTACTTC. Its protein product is CASSTKDRVRETQYF. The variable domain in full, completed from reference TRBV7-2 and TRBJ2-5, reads GAGVSQSPSNKVTEKGKDVELRCDPISGHTALYWYRQSLGQGLEFLIYFQGNSAPDKSGLPSDRFSAERTGGSVSTLTIQRTQQEDSAVYLCASSTKDRVRETQYFGPGTRLLVL.

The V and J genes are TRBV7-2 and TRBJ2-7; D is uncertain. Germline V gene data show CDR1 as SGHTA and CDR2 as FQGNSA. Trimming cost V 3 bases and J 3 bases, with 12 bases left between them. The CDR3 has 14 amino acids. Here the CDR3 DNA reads TGTGCCAGCAGCTTCGGACGCGATGACTACGAGCAGTACTTC. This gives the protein CASSFGRDDYEQYF.

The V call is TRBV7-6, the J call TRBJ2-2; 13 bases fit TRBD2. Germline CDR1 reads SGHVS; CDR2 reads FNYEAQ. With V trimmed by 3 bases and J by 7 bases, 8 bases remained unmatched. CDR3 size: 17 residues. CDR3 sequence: CASSLQRTSGSGGELFF. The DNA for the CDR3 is TGTGCCAGCAGCTTGCAGCGGACTAGCGGGAGCGGCGGGGAGCTGTTTTTT.

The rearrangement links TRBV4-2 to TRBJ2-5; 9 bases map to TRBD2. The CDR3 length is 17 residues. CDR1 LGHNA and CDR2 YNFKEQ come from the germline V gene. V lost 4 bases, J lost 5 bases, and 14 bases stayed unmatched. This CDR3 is CASSPEGTAAGGETQYF. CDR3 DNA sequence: TGTGCCAGCAGCCCGGAAGGGACCGCGGCGGGGGGGGAGACCCAGTACTTC.

The CDR3 here is CASSFEVNTIYF. The CDR3 DNA follows: TGTGCCAGCAGCTTTGAAGTGAACACCATATATTTT. The chain joins TRBV7-2 to TRBJ1-3; D remains unclear. V was clipped by 3 bases and J by 7 bases, with 7 bases between them. The germline V gene encodes CDR1 SGHTA and CDR2 FQGNSA. There are 12 residues in the CDR3.